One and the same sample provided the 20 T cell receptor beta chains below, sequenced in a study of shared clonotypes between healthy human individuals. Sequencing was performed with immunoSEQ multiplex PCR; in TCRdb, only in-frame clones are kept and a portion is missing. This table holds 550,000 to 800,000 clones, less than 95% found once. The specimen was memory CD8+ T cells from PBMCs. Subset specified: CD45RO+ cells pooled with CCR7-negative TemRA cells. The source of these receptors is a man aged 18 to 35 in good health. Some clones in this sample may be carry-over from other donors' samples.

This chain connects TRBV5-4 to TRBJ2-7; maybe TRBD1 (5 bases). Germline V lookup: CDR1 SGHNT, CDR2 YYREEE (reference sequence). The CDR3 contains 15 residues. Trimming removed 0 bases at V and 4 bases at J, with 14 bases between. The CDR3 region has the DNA TGTGCCAGCAGCTTGGCGGTAGCCCAGGGTTACGAGCAGTACTTC. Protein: CASSLAVAQGYEQYF. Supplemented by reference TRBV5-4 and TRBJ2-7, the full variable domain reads ETGVTQSPTHLIKTRGQQVTLRCSSQSGHNTVSWYQQALGQGPQFIFQYYREEENGRGNFPPRFSGLQFPNYSSELNVNALELDDSALYLCASSLAVAQGYEQYFGPGTRLTVT.

This chain's CDR3 is CASSLEFSYNEQFF. As DNA, the CDR3 is TGTGCCAGCAGCTTGGAGTTCTCCTACAATGAGCAGTTCTTC. The chain joins TRBV5-6 to TRBJ2-1; D not certain. Trimming removed 0 bases at V and 0 bases at J, with 4 bases between. Germline V gene sequence: CDR1 SGHDT, CDR2 YYEEEE. CDR3 length: 14 amino acids.

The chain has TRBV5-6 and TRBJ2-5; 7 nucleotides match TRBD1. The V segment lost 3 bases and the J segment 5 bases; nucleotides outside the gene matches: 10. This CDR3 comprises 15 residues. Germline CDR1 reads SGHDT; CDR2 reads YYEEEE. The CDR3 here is CASSSIRGGAETQYF. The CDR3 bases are TGTGCCAGCAGCTCCATCCGAGGGGGCGCGGAGACCCAGTACTTC.

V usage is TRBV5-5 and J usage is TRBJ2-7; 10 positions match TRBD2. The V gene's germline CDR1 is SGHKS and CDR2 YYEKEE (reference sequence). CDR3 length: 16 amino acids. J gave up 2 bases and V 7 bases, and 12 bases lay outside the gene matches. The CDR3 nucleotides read TGTGCCAGCCGGCCCCTTATAGCGGGAGGCCCCTACGAGCAGTACTTC. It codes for CASRPLIAGGPYEQYF. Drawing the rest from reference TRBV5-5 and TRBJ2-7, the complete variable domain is DAGVTQSPTHLIKTRGQQVTLRCSPISGHKSVSWYQQVLGQGPQFIFQYYEKEERGRGNFPDRFSARQFPNYSSELNVNALLLGDSALYLCASRPLIAGGPYEQYFGPGTRLTVT.

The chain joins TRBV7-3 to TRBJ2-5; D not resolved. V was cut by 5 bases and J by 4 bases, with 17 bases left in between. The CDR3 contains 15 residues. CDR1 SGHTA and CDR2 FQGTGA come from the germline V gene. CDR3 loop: CASSPTNGVRETQYF. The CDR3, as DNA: TGTGCCAGCAGCCCAACCAATGGGGTCCGAGAGACCCAGTACTTC.

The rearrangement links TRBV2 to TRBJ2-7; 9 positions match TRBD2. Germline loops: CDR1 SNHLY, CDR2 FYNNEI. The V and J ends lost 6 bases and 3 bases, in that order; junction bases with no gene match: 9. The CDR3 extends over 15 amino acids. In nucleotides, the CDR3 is TGTGCCAGCAGGAACCCTCTAGCGGGACTCTACGAGCAGTACTTC. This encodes CASRNPLAGLYEQYF.

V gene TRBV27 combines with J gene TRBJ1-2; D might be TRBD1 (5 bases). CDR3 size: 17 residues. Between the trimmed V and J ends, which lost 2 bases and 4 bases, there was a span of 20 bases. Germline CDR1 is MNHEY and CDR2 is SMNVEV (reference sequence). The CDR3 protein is CASSLGRGTWGIYGYTF. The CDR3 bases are TGTGCCAGCAGTTTAGGGAGGGGAACTTGGGGGATCTATGGCTACACCTTC.

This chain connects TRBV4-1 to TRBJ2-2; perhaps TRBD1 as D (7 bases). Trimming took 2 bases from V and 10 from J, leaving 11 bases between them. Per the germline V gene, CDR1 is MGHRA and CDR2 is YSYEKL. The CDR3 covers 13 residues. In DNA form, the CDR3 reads TGCGCCAGCAGCCAATTCAGGGGGGCGGAGCTGTTTTTT. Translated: CASSQFRGAELFF.

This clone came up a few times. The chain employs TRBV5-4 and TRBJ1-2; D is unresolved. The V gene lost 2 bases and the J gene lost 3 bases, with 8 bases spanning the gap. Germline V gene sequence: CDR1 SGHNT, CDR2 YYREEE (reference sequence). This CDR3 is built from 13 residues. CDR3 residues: CASSFNGDYGYTF. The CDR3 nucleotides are TGTGCCAGCAGCTTTAACGGAGACTATGGCTACACCTTC.

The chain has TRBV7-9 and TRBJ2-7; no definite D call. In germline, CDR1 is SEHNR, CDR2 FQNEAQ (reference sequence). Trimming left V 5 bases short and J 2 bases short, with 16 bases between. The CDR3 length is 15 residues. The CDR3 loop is CASSPTTRLPYEQYF. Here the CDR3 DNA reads TGTGCCAGCAGCCCTACGACCCGATTGCCCTACGAGCAGTACTTC. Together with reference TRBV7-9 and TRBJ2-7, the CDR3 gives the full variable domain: DTGVSQNPRHKITKRGQNVTFRCDPISEHNRLYWYRQTLGQGPEFLTYFQNEAQLEKSRLLSDRFSAERPKGSFSTLEIQRTEQGDSAMYLCASSPTTRLPYEQYFGPGTRLTVT.

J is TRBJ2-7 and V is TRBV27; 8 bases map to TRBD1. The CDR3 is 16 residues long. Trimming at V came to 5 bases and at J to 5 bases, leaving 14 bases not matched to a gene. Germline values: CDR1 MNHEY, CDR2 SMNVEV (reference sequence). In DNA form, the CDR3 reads TGTGCCAGCAGTCTAGAGAGGACAGGGACTTTCCACGAGCAGTACTTC. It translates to CASSLERTGTFHEQYF.

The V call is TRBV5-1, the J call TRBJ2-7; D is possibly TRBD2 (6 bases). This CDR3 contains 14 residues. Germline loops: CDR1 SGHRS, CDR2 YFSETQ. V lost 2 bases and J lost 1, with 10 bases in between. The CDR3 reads CASSFWEVSYEQYF. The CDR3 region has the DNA TGCGCCAGCAGCTTTTGGGAGGTATCCTACGAGCAGTACTTC.

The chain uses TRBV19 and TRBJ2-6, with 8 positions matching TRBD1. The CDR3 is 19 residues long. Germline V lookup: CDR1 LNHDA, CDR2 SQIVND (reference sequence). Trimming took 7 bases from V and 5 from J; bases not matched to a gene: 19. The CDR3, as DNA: TGTGCCAGTACGGCGACCAGGGGGCGTCCACCGACTAGGGCCAACGTCCTGACTTTC. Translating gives CASTATRGRPPTRANVLTF.

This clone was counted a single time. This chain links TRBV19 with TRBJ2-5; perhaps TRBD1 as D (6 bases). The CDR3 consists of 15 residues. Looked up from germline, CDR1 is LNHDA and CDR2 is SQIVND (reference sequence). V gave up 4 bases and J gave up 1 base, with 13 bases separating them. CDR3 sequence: CASSSRDTLQETQYF. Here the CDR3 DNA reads TGTGCCAGTAGTAGCCGGGACACACTCCAAGAGACCCAGTACTTC.

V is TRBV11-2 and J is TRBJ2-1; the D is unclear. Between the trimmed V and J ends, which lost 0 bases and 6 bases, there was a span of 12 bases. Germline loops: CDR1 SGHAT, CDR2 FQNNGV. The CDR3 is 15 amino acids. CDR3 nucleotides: TGTGCCAGCAGCTTAGAGGTTTTGTTCGGCAATGAGCAGTTCTTC. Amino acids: CASSLEVLFGNEQFF.

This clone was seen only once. The CDR3 protein is CSASSGASYEQYF. In DNA, the CDR3 is TGCAGCGCCTCTAGCGGGGCGTCCTACGAGCAGTACTTC. The chain employs TRBV29-1 and TRBJ2-7, with 9 bases aligning to TRBD2. With 7 bases clipped from V and 1 base from J, the junction kept 5 bases outside the gene matches. The CDR3 length is 13 residues. Per germline, CDR1 SQVTM and CDR2 ANQGSEA.

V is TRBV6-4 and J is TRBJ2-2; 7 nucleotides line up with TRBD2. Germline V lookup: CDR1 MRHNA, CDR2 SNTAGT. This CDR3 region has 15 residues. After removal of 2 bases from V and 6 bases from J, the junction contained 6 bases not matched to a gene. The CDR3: CASSDGRGSAGELFF. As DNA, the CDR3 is TGTGCCAGCAGTGACGGCCGCGGGAGCGCCGGGGAGCTGTTTTTT.

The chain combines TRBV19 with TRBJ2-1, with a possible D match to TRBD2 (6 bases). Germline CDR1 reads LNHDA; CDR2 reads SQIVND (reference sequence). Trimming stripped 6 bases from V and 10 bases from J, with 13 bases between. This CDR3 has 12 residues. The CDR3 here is CASSLTSNEQFF. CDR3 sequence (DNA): TGTGCCAGTAGCCTGACTAGTAACGAGCAGTTCTTC.

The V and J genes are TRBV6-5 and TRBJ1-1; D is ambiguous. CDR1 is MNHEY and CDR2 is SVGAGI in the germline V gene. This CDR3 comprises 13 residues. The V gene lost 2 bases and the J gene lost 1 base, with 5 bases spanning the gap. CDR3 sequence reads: CASSYGQNTEAFF. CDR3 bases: TGTGCCAGCAGTTACGGGCAGAACACTGAAGCTTTCTTT.

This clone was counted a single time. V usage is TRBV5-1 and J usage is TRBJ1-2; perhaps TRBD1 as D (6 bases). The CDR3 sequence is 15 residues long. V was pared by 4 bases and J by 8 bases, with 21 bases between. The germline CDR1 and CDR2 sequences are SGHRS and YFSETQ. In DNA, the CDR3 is TGCGCCAGCAGCCCCTCCGGGGGGGGCGCGGGCGGCTACACCTTC. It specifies CASSPSGGGAGGYTF.